These 21 T cell receptor beta chains share one sample of origin, sequenced in a study of blood T cell repertoires in COVID-19. Using immunoSEQ multiplex PCR, the repertoire was profiled, and TCRdb retains in-frame clones only, with some absent. The table lists tens of thousands of clones, 85% to 90% of them singletons. The sample taken for sequencing was peripheral blood. The receptors derive from a man aged 40-49 years with COVID-19, enrolled during active disease.

This clone has only one observation. The chain carries TRBV28 and TRBJ2-7, with 7 bases identical to TRBD2. The CDR3 loop spans 14 amino acids. The V segment lost 4 bases and the J segment 7 bases; nucleotides outside the gene matches: 10. Germline CDR1 MDHEN, CDR2 SYDVKM. This chain's CDR3 is CASSSGLVGPEQYF. CDR3 nucleotides: TGTGCCAGCAGTTCCGGACTAGTTGGTCCTGAGCAGTACTTC.

V gene TRBV19 combines with J gene TRBJ2-7, with D perhaps matching TRBD2 (6 bases). Germline CDR1 is LNHDA and CDR2 is SQIVND (reference sequence). The CDR3 totals 12 residues. Trimming removed 7 bases at V and 0 bases at J, with 7 bases between. The DNA for the CDR3 is TGTGCCAGTAAGGACTACTCCTACGAGCAGTACTTC. This gives the protein CASKDYSYEQYF.

V and J are TRBV28 and TRBJ1-1; no clear D gene. CDR3 size: 11 residues. CDR1 and CDR2 from the germline V gene are MDHEN and SYDVKM. V lost 9 bases and J lost 0, with 5 bases in between. In nucleotides, the CDR3 is TGTGCCAGTCTGTTGAACACTGAAGCTTTCTTT. Its protein product is CASLLNTEAFF.

The V call is TRBV5-1, the J call TRBJ2-7, with D possibly TRBD2 on 5 matching bases. The germline V gene has CDR1 SGHRS and CDR2 YFSETQ. This CDR3 comprises 15 residues. The germline V and J ends were trimmed by 5 bases and 0 bases, with 15 bases remaining between them. Here the CDR3 reads CASRQVFRGSYEQYF. DNA of the CDR3: TGCGCCAGCAGGCAAGTCTTCCGGGGCTCCTACGAGCAGTACTTC.

The chain links TRBV13 to TRBJ1-6; D uncertain. The CDR3 is 16 residues long. Trimming removed 5 bases at V and 0 bases at J, with 11 bases between. The germline gives CDR1 PRHDT, CDR2 FYEKMQ (reference sequence). For the CDR3, the DNA is TGTGCCAGCAGCCAGTCGGGAGCCTCCTATAATTCACCCCTCCACTTT. Protein sequence: CASSQSGASYNSPLHF.

V gene TRBV6-6 combines with J gene TRBJ1-3; possible D gene TRBD1, 6 bases. With 6 bases removed from V and 8 bases from J, the gap between germline ends came to 20 bases. CDR3 size: 15 residues. Germline V CDR1 and CDR2: MNHNY, SVGAGI (reference sequence). The CDR3 DNA sequence: TGTGCCAGCAGCTCCCGGGACACAAAAGAGGACACCATATATTTT. Residues: CASSSRDTKEDTIYF.

This chain uses TRBV7-9 with TRBJ2-7, with 7 bases identical to TRBD2. Germline V gene lookup returns CDR1 SEHNR and CDR2 FQNEAQ (reference sequence). Trimming removed 5 bases from V and 4 bases from J; junction bases left unmatched: 11. The CDR3 runs to 15 residues. The CDR3 loop is CASSQPLAAIYEQYF. CDR3 DNA sequence: TGTGCCAGCAGCCAACCTCTAGCGGCAATTTACGAGCAGTACTTC.

This chain connects TRBV11-2 to TRBJ2-3, with D possibly being TRBD1 (7 bases). Trimming left V 5 bases short and J 2 bases short, with 17 bases between. This CDR3 is built from 16 residues. Germline V gene sequence: CDR1 SGHAT, CDR2 FQNNGV. CDR3 DNA sequence: TGTGCCAGCAGCGGGGGGTGGGACAGAAACACAGATACGCAGTATTTT. Its protein is CASSGGWDRNTDTQYF.

The gene calls are TRBV6-6 and TRBJ1-3; 9 bases align to TRBD1. The CDR3 extends over 14 amino acids. Germline CDR1 reads MNHNY; CDR2 reads SVGAGI (reference sequence). The J segment lost 4 bases and the V segment lost 11 bases, leaving 9 bases of the junction unmatched. The CDR3: CAVQQGAQGNTIYF. CDR3 DNA: TGTGCCGTTCAACAGGGGGCGCAGGGAAACACCATATATTTT.

Only one count was recorded for this clone. The chain couples TRBV30 to TRBJ1-5, with D possibly matching TRBD1 (5 bases). This CDR3 region has 13 residues. The germline gives CDR1 GTSNPN, CDR2 SVGIG (reference sequence). V was cut by 3 bases and J by 4 bases, with 10 bases left in between. The DNA of the CDR3 is TGTGCCTGGAGCCGGGGGAGTAATCAGCCCCAGCATTTT. Residues: CAWSRGSNQPQHF.

The V and J genes are TRBV6-2 or TRBV6-3 and TRBJ1-5, with D possibly being TRBD1 (5 bases). Trimming removed 7 bases from V and 2 bases from J, with 18 bases in between. Germline CDR1 is MNHEY and CDR2 is SVGEGT. CDR3 length: 16 residues. The CDR3 region is CASTPGGGRRNQPQHF. The CDR3 region has the DNA TGTGCCAGCACCCCCGGCGGGGGTCGTCGCAATCAGCCCCAGCATTTT.

V usage is TRBV9 and J usage is TRBJ2-1; weak D call: TRBD1 (6 bases). Germline V gene lookup returns CDR1 SGDLS and CDR2 YYNGEE. With 4 bases removed from V and 0 bases from J, the gap between germline ends came to 17 bases. This CDR3 comprises 17 residues. CDR3 sequence: CASSPMGAPSSYNEQFF. Written as DNA, the CDR3 is TGTGCCAGCAGCCCCATGGGGGCTCCTAGCTCCTACAATGAGCAGTTCTTC.

The DNA for the CDR3 is TGCGCCAGCAGCCCGGGACTAGCGGGAGAGACCCAGTACTTC. It translates to CASSPGLAGETQYF. The V and J genes are TRBV5-1 and TRBJ2-5; 12 bases agree with TRBD2. CDR1 and CDR2 (germline): SGHRS, YFSETQ. Trimming removed 4 bases from V and 4 bases from J; junction bases left unmatched: 2. This CDR3 region has 14 residues.

This clone showed up just a few times. The rearrangement uses TRBV9 and TRBJ1-1; no clear D gene. V was pared by 6 bases and J by 3 bases, with 15 bases between. The CDR3 runs 14 residues. In germline, CDR1 is SGDLS, CDR2 YYNGEE. This CDR3 reads CASNAPGRDTEAFF. In nucleotides, the CDR3 is TGTGCCAGCAACGCCCCCGGGAGGGACACTGAAGCTTTCTTT.

The chain has TRBV29-1 and TRBJ1-2, with 8 bases that match TRBD1. Germline assignment: CDR1 SQVTM and CDR2 ANQGSEA. The CDR3 has 13 residues. J was trimmed by 4 bases and V by 7 bases; bases with no gene match: 8. CDR3 region: CSDLGQGVYGYTF. The DNA for the CDR3 is TGCAGCGACCTAGGACAGGGAGTCTATGGCTACACCTTC.

The rearrangement uses TRBV19 and TRBJ1-3; D gene uncertain. This CDR3 contains 13 residues. Germline loops: CDR1 LNHDA, CDR2 SQIVND (reference sequence). V was shortened by 1 base and J by 4 bases, with 5 bases between the two germline ends. CDR3 residues: CASSIAGGNTIYF. Here the CDR3 DNA reads TGTGCCAGTAGTATAGCGGGGGGAAACACCATATATTTT.

CDR3 nucleotide sequence: TGTGCCAGCAGCCATCGCGGGGGGGCTGAAGCTTTCTTT. It is translated as CASSHRGGAEAFF. The chain recombines TRBV7-3 with TRBJ1-1; weak D call: TRBD1 (5 bases). The CDR3 is 13 amino acids. V gave up 5 bases and J gave up 6 bases, with 13 bases separating them. The germline CDR1 and CDR2 sequences are SGHTA and FQGTGA.

The chain is built from TRBV28 and TRBJ1-5; 7 bases are a match to TRBD1. The length of the CDR3 is 15 residues. Germline assignment: CDR1 MDHEN and CDR2 SYDVKM. The trim removed 7 bases at V and 1 base at J, leaving 7 bases unmatched. This CDR3 is CASTLTGPSNQPQHF. CDR3 in DNA: TGTGCCAGCACCTTGACAGGGCCAAGCAATCAGCCCCAGCATTTT.

The chain couples TRBV5-1 to TRBJ1-1, with 7 bases fitting TRBD1. The V and J ends lost 0 bases and 4 bases, in that order; junction bases with no gene match: 9. In germline, CDR1 is SGHRS, CDR2 YFSETQ. The CDR3 totals 16 residues. This CDR3 is CASSLGRQGLGTEAFF. CDR3 DNA sequence: TGCGCCAGCAGCTTGGGAAGACAGGGTTTGGGCACTGAAGCTTTCTTT.

This clone was observed a single time. The chain links TRBV23-1 to TRBJ1-1; D may be TRBD1 (5 bases). TRBV23-1 is classed as an ORF, of uncertain function. Trimming pared 4 bases from V and 5 bases from J, leaving 11 bases between. This CDR3 spans 13 amino acids. The CDR3 loop is CASSPTAGTEAFF. In nucleotides, the CDR3 is TGCGCCAGCAGTCCGACAGCCGGGACTGAAGCTTTCTTT.

The V gene is TRBV13, the J gene TRBJ2-3; 9 bases are shared with TRBD1. CDR1 and CDR2 (germline): PRHDT, FYEKMQ (reference sequence). The V segment lost 3 bases and the J segment 4 bases; nucleotides outside the gene matches: 2. CDR3 length: 14 residues. The CDR3 spells CASSLGQGSDTQYF. The CDR3 DNA reads as TGTGCCAGCAGCTTGGGACAGGGCTCAGATACGCAGTATTTT.